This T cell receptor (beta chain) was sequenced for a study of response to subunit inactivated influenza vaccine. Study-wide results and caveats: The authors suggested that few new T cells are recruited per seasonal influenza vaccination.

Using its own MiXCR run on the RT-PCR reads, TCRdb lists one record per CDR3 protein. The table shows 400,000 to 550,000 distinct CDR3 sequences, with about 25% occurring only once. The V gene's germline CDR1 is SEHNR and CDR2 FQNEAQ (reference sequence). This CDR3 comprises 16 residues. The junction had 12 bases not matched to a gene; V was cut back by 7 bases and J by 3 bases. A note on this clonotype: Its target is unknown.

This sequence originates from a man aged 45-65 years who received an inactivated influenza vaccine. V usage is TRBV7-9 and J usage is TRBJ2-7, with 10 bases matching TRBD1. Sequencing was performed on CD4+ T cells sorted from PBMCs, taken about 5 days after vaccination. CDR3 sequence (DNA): TGTGCCAGCACCTCCCTAGTAGGACAGGGGGGCTACGAGCAGTACTTC. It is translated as CASTSLVGQGGYEQYF.